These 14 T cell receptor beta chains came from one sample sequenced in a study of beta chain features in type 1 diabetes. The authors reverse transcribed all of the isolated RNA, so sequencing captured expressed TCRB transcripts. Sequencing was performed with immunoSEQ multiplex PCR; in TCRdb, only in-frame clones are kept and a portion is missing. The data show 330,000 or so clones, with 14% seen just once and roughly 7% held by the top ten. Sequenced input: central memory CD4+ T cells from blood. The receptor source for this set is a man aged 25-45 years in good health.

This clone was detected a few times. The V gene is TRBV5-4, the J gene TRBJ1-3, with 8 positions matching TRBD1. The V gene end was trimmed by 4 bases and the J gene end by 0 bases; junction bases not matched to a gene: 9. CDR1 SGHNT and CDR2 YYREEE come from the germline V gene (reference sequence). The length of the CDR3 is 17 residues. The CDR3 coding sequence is TGTGCCAGCAGCCTTCGAGTAGGACAGGGCTCTGGAAACACCATATATTTT. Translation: CASSLRVGQGSGNTIYF.

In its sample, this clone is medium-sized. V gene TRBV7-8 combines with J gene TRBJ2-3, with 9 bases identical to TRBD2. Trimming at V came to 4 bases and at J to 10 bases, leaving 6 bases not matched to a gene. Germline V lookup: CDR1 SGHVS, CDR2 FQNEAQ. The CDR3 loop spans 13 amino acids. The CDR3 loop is CASSYSGSGAQYF. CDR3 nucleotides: TGTGCCAGCAGCTATAGCGGGAGTGGTGCGCAGTATTTT.

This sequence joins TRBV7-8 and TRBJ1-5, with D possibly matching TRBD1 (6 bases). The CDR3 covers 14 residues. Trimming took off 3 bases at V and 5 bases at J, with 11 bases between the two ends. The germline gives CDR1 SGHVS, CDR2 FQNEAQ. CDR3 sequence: CASSLMKGDQPQHF. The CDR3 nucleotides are TGTGCCAGCAGCTTGATGAAGGGGGATCAGCCCCAGCATTTT.

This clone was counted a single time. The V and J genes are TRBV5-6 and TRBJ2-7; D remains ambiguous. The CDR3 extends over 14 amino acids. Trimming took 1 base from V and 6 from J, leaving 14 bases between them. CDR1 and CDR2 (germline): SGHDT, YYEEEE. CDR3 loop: CASSLSRSASEQYV. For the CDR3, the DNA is TGTGCCAGCAGCTTGTCCCGGTCGGCCAGCGAGCAGTACGTC.

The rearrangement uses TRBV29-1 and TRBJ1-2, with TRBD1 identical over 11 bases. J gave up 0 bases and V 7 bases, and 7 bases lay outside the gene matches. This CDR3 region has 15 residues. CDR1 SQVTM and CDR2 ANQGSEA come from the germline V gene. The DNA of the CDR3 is TGCAGCGCCTGGACAGGGGGCCGGTCTAACTATGGCTACACCTTC. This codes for CSAWTGGRSNYGYTF. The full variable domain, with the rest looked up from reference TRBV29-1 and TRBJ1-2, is SAVISQKPSRDICQRGTSLTIQCQVDSQVTMMFWYRQQPGQSLTLIATANQGSEATYESGFVIDKFPISRPNLTFSTLTVSNMSPEDSSIYLCSAWTGGRSNYGYTFGSGTRLTVV.

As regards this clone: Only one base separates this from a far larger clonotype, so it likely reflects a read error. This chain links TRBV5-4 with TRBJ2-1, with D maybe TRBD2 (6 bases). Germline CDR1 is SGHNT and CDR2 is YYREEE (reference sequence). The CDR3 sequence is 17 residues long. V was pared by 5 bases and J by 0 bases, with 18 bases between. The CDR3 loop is CASRGGITAPSYNEQFF. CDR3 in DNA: TGTGCCAGCAGGGGCGGGATAACGGCTCCCTCCTACAATGAGCAGTTCTTC.

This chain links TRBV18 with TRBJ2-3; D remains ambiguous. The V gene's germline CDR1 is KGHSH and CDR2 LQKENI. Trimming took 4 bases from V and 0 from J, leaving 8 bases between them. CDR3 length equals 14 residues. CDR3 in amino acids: CASSRDGSTDTQYF. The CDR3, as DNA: TGTGCCAGCTCACGTGACGGTAGCACAGATACGCAGTATTTT.

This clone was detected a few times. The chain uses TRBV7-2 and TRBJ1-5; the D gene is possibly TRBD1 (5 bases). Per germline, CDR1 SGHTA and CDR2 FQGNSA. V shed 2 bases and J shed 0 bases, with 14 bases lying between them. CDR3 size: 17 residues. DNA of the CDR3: TGTGCCAGCAGCTTATATAGGGGCCGGGCTAGCAATCAGCCCCAGCATTTT. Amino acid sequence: CASSLYRGRASNQPQHF.

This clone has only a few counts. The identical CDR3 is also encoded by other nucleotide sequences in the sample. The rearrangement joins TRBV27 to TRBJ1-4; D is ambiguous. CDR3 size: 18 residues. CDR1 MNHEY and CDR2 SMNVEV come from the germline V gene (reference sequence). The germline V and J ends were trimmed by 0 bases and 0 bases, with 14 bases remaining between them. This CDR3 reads CASSLSRRGISTNEKLFF. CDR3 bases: TGTGCCAGCAGTTTATCCAGACGCGGGATTTCAACTAATGAAAAACTGTTTTTT. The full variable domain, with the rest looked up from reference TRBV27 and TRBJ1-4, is EAQVTQNPRYLITVTGKKLTVTCSQNMNHEYMSWYRQDPGLGLRQIYYSMNVEVTDKGDVPEGYKVSRKEKRNFPLILESPSPNQTSLYFCASSLSRRGISTNEKLFFGSGTQLSVL.

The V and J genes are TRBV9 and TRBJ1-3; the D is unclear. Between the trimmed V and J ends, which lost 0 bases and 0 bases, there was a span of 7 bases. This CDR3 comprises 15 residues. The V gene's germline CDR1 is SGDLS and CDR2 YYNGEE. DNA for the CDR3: TGTGCCAGCAGCGTAGGGGTAAACTCTGGAAACACCATATATTTT. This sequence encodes CASSVGVNSGNTIYF. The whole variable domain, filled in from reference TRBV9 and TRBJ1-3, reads DSGVTQTPKHLITATGQRVTLRCSPRSGDLSVYWYQQSLDQGLQFLIQYYNGEERAKGNILERFSAQQFPDLHSELNLSSLELGDSALYFCASSVGVNSGNTIYFGEGSWLTVV.

Written as DNA, the CDR3 is TGTGCCAGCAGTGAAGCTGGGGCCGAGCAGTACGTC. Translation: CASSEAGAEQYV. V gene TRBV6-5 combines with J gene TRBJ2-7; D possibly corresponds to TRBD1 (5 bases). Trimming left V 5 bases short and J 6 bases short, with 11 bases between. CDR1 is MNHEY, CDR2 SVGAGI, per germline. The CDR3 consists of 12 residues.

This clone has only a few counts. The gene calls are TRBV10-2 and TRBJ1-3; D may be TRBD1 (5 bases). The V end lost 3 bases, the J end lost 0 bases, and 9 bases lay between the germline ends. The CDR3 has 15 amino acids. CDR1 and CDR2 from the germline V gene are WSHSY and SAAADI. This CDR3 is CASSENGGSGNTIYF. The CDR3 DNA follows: TGCGCCAGCAGTGAAAATGGGGGCTCTGGAAACACCATATATTTT.

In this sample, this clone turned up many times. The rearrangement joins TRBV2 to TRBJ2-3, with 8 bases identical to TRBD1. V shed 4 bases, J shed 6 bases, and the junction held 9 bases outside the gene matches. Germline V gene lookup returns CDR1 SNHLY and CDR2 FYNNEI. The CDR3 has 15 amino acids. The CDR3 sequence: CASSGDQGARDTQYF. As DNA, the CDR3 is TGTGCCAGCAGTGGAGACCAGGGGGCCCGGGATACGCAGTATTTT.

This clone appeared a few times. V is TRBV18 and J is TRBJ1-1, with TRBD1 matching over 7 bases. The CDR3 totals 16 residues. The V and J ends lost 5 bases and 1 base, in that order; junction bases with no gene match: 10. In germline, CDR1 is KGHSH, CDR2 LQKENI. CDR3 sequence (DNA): TGTGCCAGCTCAACAGGGGTACAGGCCGCGAACACTGAAGCTTTCTTT. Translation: CASSTGVQAANTEAFF.